This T cell receptor beta chain was recovered during a study of T cell responses to AZD1222 COVID-19 vaccine. Study at large: Samples with a second dose at about 4 or about 12 weeks were pooled together.

Study observations and caveats: In a largely white British group with more females than males, clonal diversity was possibly underestimated. Receipt of two AZD1222 doses was followed by a rise in Spike-specific TCR breadth and depth. Reports indicate that nearly half of spike-specific TCRs are directed at unmutated variant regions.

Assay: immunoSEQ multiplex PCR; the TCRdb copy retains only in-frame clones and omits some. The table shows 150,000 or so clones, with roughly nine tenths occurring only once. Concerning this clone itself: What it recognizes is unknown.

There are 18 residues in the CDR3. After removal of 6 bases from V and 4 bases from J, the junction contained 15 bases not matched to a gene. Per the germline V gene, CDR1 is KGHDR and CDR2 is SFDVKD. This chain links TRBV24-1 with TRBJ2-5, with TRBD2 matching 11 bases. This sequence was found in an adult in good health. Source: peripheral blood, taken on day 0 of AZD1222 vaccination. The CDR3 bases are TGTGCCACCAGTCCCCGCTTGACTAGCGGGGTGCTTGGAGAGACCCAGTACTTC. Protein sequence: CATSPRLTSGVLGETQYF.